A single sample is the source of the 10 T cell receptor beta chains below, sequenced in a study of shared T cell receptors in the human thymus. The repertoire was sequenced with immunoSEQ multiplex PCR; TCRdb's copy has only in-frame clones and lacks some. The sample yields 500,000 to 750,000 clones, roughly 88% seen once. This sample also belongs to another study, concerning human thymus T cells.

Sequenced input: thymocytes. The receptors derive from a boy less than two years old with a congenital heart defect.

The chain joins TRBV29-1 to TRBJ1-3; TRBD1 might be the D (6 bases). The germline V gene has CDR1 SQVTM and CDR2 ANQGSEA. This CDR3 is 15 amino acids long. Trimming stripped 1 base from V and 0 bases from J, with 10 bases between. The CDR3, as DNA: TGCAGCGTTGAAGGAGGACAGAGCTCTGGAAACACCATATATTTT. Its translation: CSVEGGQSSGNTIYF.

CDR3 sequence: CASSLRHDSTDTQYF. CDR3 coding DNA: TGTGCCAGCAGCTTAAGACACGATAGCACAGATACGCAGTATTTT. The chain joins TRBV11-3 to TRBJ2-3; D not certain. Between the trimmed V and J ends, which lost 2 bases and 0 bases, there was a span of 9 bases. This CDR3 region has 15 residues. The germline gives CDR1 SGHNT, CDR2 YENEEA. Using reference TRBV11-3 and TRBJ2-3 for the parts outside the CDR3, the full variable domain is EAGVVQSPRYKIIEKKQPVAFWCNPISGHNTLYWYLQNLGQGPELLIRYENEEAVDDSQLPKDRFSAERLKGVDSTLKIQPAELGDSAVYLCASSLRHDSTDTQYFGPGTRLTVL.

The chain employs TRBV29-1 and TRBJ2-5; 8 positions match TRBD1. This CDR3 has 15 residues. Germline CDR1 SQVTM, CDR2 ANQGSEA. Trimming removed 5 bases from V and 0 bases from J; junction bases left unmatched: 8. The CDR3 nucleotides are TGCAGCGTTCGACAGGGGTGGAGGGACCAAGAGACCCAGTACTTC. Amino acid sequence: CSVRQGWRDQETQYF.

The rearrangement joins TRBV11-2 to TRBJ2-1; TRBD2 agrees at 9 bases. Germline lookup yields CDR1 SGHAT and CDR2 FQNNGV. V dropped 5 bases and J dropped 7; count of bases not matched to a gene: 12. The CDR3 contains 16 residues. The CDR3 spells CASSGHGGREANEQFF. CDR3 DNA sequence: TGTGCCAGCAGCGGTCATGGCGGGAGGGAGGCAAATGAGCAGTTCTTC.

This sequence joins TRBV2 and TRBJ2-2; 12 bases align to TRBD1. CDR1 SNHLY and CDR2 FYNNEI come from the germline V gene. CDR3 length equals 18 residues. Trimming cost V 6 bases and J 2 bases; bases outside gene matches: 10. This CDR3 is CASRGTGGGNLNTGELFF. CDR3 sequence (DNA): TGTGCCAGCAGGGGGACAGGGGGCGGAAACCTTAACACCGGGGAGCTGTTTTTT.

This chain connects TRBV4-2 to TRBJ2-5; D is perhaps TRBD2 (7 bases). Germline V gene lookup returns CDR1 LGHNA and CDR2 YNFKEQ. The CDR3 totals 18 residues. V lost 0 bases and J lost 5, with 22 bases in between. The CDR3 nucleotides are TGTGCCAGCAGCCAAGACTCGGGGGGCGTCAAGAGACGCGAGACCCAGTACTTC. This translates into CASSQDSGGVKRRETQYF.

The V and J genes are TRBV4-3 and TRBJ2-5; the match to TRBD1 covers 8 bases. Per the germline V gene, CDR1 is LGHNA and CDR2 is YSLEER. V dropped 3 bases and J dropped 2; count of bases not matched to a gene: 14. The CDR3 extends over 18 amino acids. The CDR3 region has the DNA TGCGCCAGCAGCCACGCTAAACAGGGGGACGGAGGACAAGAGACCCAGTACTTC. Its translation: CASSHAKQGDGGQETQYF.

This clone is a singleton in its sample. V and J are TRBV4-2 and TRBJ2-5, with 8 bases matching TRBD2. The ends lost 0 bases at V and 4 bases at J; junction bases unmatched: 4. This CDR3 has 15 amino acids. CDR1 is LGHNA, CDR2 YNFKEQ, per germline. The CDR3 sequence is CASSQEPGGGETQYF. The CDR3 DNA sequence: TGTGCCAGCAGCCAAGAACCGGGAGGGGGAGAGACCCAGTACTTC.

This chain links TRBV5-4 with TRBJ1-2, with D unclear. This CDR3 contains 13 residues. Germline V gives CDR1 SGHNT, CDR2 YYREEE (reference sequence). V was cut by 0 bases and J by 3 bases, with 6 bases left in between. CDR3 in amino acids: CASSLGDYYGYTF. The CDR3 DNA follows: TGTGCCAGCAGCTTGGGAGACTACTATGGCTACACCTTC.

The gene calls are TRBV5-5 and TRBJ2-7; TRBD2 aligns across 12 bases. V trimming: 0 bases; J trimming: 4 bases; junction bases outside the gene matches: 11. The CDR3 spans 18 residues. Per germline, CDR1 SGHKS and CDR2 YYEKEE (reference sequence). Written as DNA, the CDR3 is TGTGCCAGCAGCTTGGGACTAGCGGGAGCCCCCGAACCGTACGAGCAGTACTTC. Translated: CASSLGLAGAPEPYEQYF.